The 30 T cell receptor beta chains given below trace back to one sample, sequenced in a study of blood T cells in healthy people across ages. The second PCR ran roughly 6 to 11 cycles with a sample-barcoded 5' primer and J-beta primers. TCRdb passed the 5' RACE reads through MiXCR, listing each CDR3 protein once. The data hold around 1,000,000 distinct CDR3 sequences, with almost 25% observed a single time. This same sample was also part of a study on T cells of mothers and their children.

Sequencing was done on a sample of blood. These receptors all stem from a girl aged 2 to 10 in good health.

This clonotype was seen more than once but under ten times. The junction departs from germline at one end; a sequencing error may be responsible. This chain joins TRBV7-9 and TRBJ2-7; no reliable D call. Germline V CDR1 and CDR2: SEHNR, FQNEAQ (reference sequence). The CDR3 totals 12 residues. CDR3 sequence (DNA): TGTGCCGGCAGCCAACAGAGAGACGAGCAGTACTTC. It is translated as CAGSQQRDEQYF.

This chain joins TRBV7-2 and TRBJ2-1; D not certain. CDR3 length: 15 amino acids. V gave up 3 bases and J gave up 8 bases, with 17 bases separating them. Germline V lookup: CDR1 SGHTA, CDR2 FQGNSA. The CDR3 loop reads CASSFAVLGSHEQFF. The CDR3 nucleotides are TGTGCCAGCAGCTTTGCGGTTCTAGGAAGCCATGAGCAGTTCTTC.

The chain couples TRBV29-1 to TRBJ1-3; D is uncertain. V gave up 4 bases and J gave up 3 bases, with 7 bases separating them. CDR1 and CDR2 from the germline V gene are SQVTM and ANQGSEA. This CDR3 comprises 12 residues. This chain's CDR3 is CSVGGIGNTIYF. The CDR3 DNA is TGCAGCGTTGGAGGGATTGGAAACACCATATATTTT.

This clonotype was seen a handful of times. The J gene is TRBJ2-5, the V gene TRBV2; D possibly matches TRBD1 or TRBD2 (5 bases each). The DNA end favors TRBJ2-1, so the J call may be wrong. The CDR3 covers 14 residues. Germline lookup yields CDR1 SNHLY and CDR2 FYNNEI. The CDR3 DNA follows: TGTGCCAGCGAACCGATTGGGGGATTCGATGAGCAGTTCTTC. It translates to CASEPIGGFDEQFF.

V gene TRBV20-1 combines with J gene TRBJ1-1, with TRBD1 as a possible D gene (5 bases). CDR1 and CDR2 (germline): DFQATT, SNEGSKA (reference sequence). This CDR3 region has 14 residues. Trimming took 3 bases from V and 4 from J, leaving 15 bases between them. The DNA for the CDR3 is TGCAGTGCTAGTACTGATGGGGCGAGCACTGAAGCTTTCTTT. Protein: CSASTDGASTEAFF.

Points on this clonotype: The junction shows a germline mismatch at one end, possibly a read error. The V call is TRBV29-1, the J call TRBJ2-3; tentatively, D is TRBD2 (6 bases). CDR1 and CDR2 from the germline V gene are SQVTM and ANQGSEA. The CDR3 contains 15 residues. The CDR3 bases are TGCAGCGTTGGGCCTCGGGGGACTCGCACAGATAGGCAGTATTTT. It specifies CSVGPRGTRTDRQYF.

Only a few counts were recorded for this clonotype. V is TRBV9 and J is TRBJ2-1; possibly TRBD2 for D (6 bases). CDR3 length equals 15 residues. V lost 2 bases to trimming and J lost 9 bases, with 18 bases between them. Germline V CDR1 and CDR2: SGDLS, YYNGEE. The CDR3 DNA sequence: TGTGCCAGCAGCGTCCGGGACTGGGGGGAAGGTGAGCAGTTCTTC. Translated: CASSVRDWGEGEQFF.

This clonotype has only a few counts. The rearrangement uses TRBV2 and TRBJ2-7; 9 bases line up with TRBD1. V lost 7 bases, J lost 2 bases, and 6 bases stayed unmatched. Germline loops: CDR1 SNHLY, CDR2 FYNNEI. This CDR3 is 14 amino acids long. Written as DNA, the CDR3 is TGTGCCAGCACTAAGGACAGGGGCCCCTACGAGCAGTACTTC. This translates into CASTKDRGPYEQYF.

This clonotype was observed a few times. This chain connects TRBV29-1 to TRBJ2-5; D gene uncertain. With the DNA end fitting TRBJ2-1 better, the J assignment may be wrong. Germline lookup yields CDR1 SQVTM and CDR2 ANQGSEA. CDR3 length: 8 amino acids. The DNA for the CDR3 is TGCAGCTCCGGTGAGCAGTTCTTC. Its translation: CSSGEQFF.

The chain uses TRBV11-2 and TRBJ2-5; no clear D. The J call may be wrong; the DNA end is better matched by TRBJ2-7. The CDR3 extends over 11 amino acids. CDR1 is SGHAT and CDR2 is FQNNGV in the germline V gene. CDR3 amino acids: CASSPHHEQYF. The CDR3 nucleotides are TGTGCCAGCAGCCCCCATCACGAGCAGTACTTC.

This rearrangement joins TRBV20-1 to TRBJ1-4; D is possibly TRBD1 (5 bases). Germline V gene data show CDR1 as DFQATT and CDR2 as SNEGSKA (reference sequence). The CDR3 is 15 amino acids. With 4 bases removed from V and 7 bases from J, the gap between germline ends came to 19 bases. The CDR3 DNA is TGCAGTGCTAAAATGGACCCCGAGGGGAGTGAAAAACTGTTTTTT. This translates into CSAKMDPEGSEKLFF.

This clonotype appeared a few times. The chain links TRBV29-1 to TRBJ2-7; tentative D call: TRBD2 (5 bases). Germline loops: CDR1 SQVTM, CDR2 ANQGSEA. The ends were cut back, 4 bases at V and 2 bases at J, with 15 bases in the middle. The CDR3 is 14 residues long. Here the CDR3 reads CSVASPTGTYEQYF. The CDR3 nucleotides are TGCAGCGTTGCCTCCCCGACGGGAACCTACGAGCAGTACTTC.

V is TRBV10-2 and J is TRBJ2-4, with TRBD2 identical over 8 bases. V dropped 5 bases and J dropped 6; count of bases not matched to a gene: 6. The CDR3 extends over 14 amino acids. The germline CDR1 and CDR2 sequences are WSHSY and SAAADI. CDR3 protein: CASSSGSGGNIQYF. The CDR3 region has the DNA TGCGCCAGCAGTAGCGGGAGCGGTGGAAACATTCAGTACTTC.

This clonotype was detected only a few times. The chain links TRBV4-2 to TRBJ2-2; a possible D gene is TRBD1 (6 bases). Germline V CDR1 and CDR2: LGHNA, YNFKEQ. The CDR3 sequence is 15 residues long. Deletions cut 3 bases from V and 6 bases from J, with 14 bases between. The CDR3 protein is CASSHAAQGPGELFF. The CDR3 nucleotides read TGTGCCAGCAGCCATGCGGCACAGGGACCCGGGGAGCTGTTTTTT.

This clonotype was seen a few times. The chain combines TRBV6-1 with TRBJ1-1; D uncertain. CDR3 length: 14 amino acids. Germline CDR1 reads MNHNS; CDR2 reads SASEGT. Between the trimmed V and J ends, which lost 7 bases and 1 base, there was a span of 13 bases. CDR3 region: CASTRGLENTEAFF. Here the CDR3 DNA reads TGTGCCAGCACCCGAGGACTGGAGAACACTGAAGCTTTCTTT.

Only a few counts were recorded for this clonotype. The chain is built from TRBV7-9 and TRBJ1-5; the D is unclear. The CDR3 loop spans 16 amino acids. Germline lookup yields CDR1 SEHNR and CDR2 FQNEAQ (reference sequence). Trimming pared 2 bases from V and 1 base from J, leaving 12 bases between. DNA for the CDR3: TGTGCCAGCAGCTTAAACGGGTTAGGGAGCAATCAGCCCCAGCATTTT. It codes for CASSLNGLGSNQPQHF. The whole variable domain, remainder taken from reference TRBV7-9 and TRBJ1-5, is DTGVSQNPRHKITKRGQNVTFRCDPISEHNRLYWYRQTLGQGPEFLTYFQNEAQLEKSRLLSDRFSAERPKGSFSTLEIQRTEQGDSAMYLCASSLNGLGSNQPQHFGDGTRLSIL.

This clonotype has more than one count but fewer than ten. The chain carries TRBV5-6 and TRBJ1-1; D is ambiguous. V lost 0 bases and J 2 bases, leaving 8 bases between the germline ends. CDR1 and CDR2 from the germline V gene are SGHDT and YYEEEE. CDR3 length: 14 residues. This CDR3 is CASSLAQVNTEAFF. The CDR3 nucleotides are TGTGCCAGCAGCTTGGCGCAGGTTAACACTGAAGCTTTCTTT.

This clonotype was seen only a few times. This rearrangement joins TRBV12-3 or TRBV12-4 to TRBJ2-7, with TRBD2 as a possible D gene (6 bases). Trimming shortened V by 3 bases and J by 1 base, and 16 bases separated the two germline ends. This CDR3 spans 16 amino acids. The CDR3 DNA reads as TGTGCCAGCAGTTTGGTAGTGGGAGGACCTTCCTACGAGCAGTACTTC. It translates to CASSLVVGGPSYEQYF.

This chain's CDR3 is CASSPRSGANEKLFF. CDR3 nucleotides: TGCGCCAGCAGCCCTAGGTCGGGGGCTAATGAAAAACTGTTTTTT. V gene TRBV5-1 combines with J gene TRBJ1-4; maybe TRBD1 (5 bases). The CDR3 runs 15 residues. Germline assignment: CDR1 SGHRS and CDR2 YFSETQ. Trimming stripped 4 bases from V and 3 bases from J, with 13 bases between.

In this sample, this clonotype turned up a few times. This chain uses TRBV12-3 or TRBV12-4 with TRBJ2-5; D possibly corresponds to TRBD1 (5 bases). The DNA matches TRBJ2-1 better at its end, which makes the J call doubtful. The CDR3 totals 11 residues. DNA for the CDR3: TGTGCCAGCAGGATAAGGGGTGAGCAGTTCTTC. As protein: CASRIRGEQFF.

The chain is built from TRBV29-1 and TRBJ2-5, with 9 positions matching TRBD2. The CDR3 runs to 15 residues. The V gene's germline CDR1 is SQVTM and CDR2 ANQGSEA. V lost 4 bases and J lost 0; bases outside the gene matches: 6. This CDR3 is CSVGGASGDQETQYF. CDR3 nucleotides: TGCAGCGTTGGGGGGGCTAGCGGGGACCAAGAGACCCAGTACTTC. The whole variable domain, filled in from reference TRBV29-1 and TRBJ2-5, reads SAVISQKPSRDICQRGTSLTIQCQVDSQVTMMFWYRQQPGQSLTLIATANQGSEATYESGFVIDKFPISRPNLTFSTLTVSNMSPEDSSIYLCSVGGASGDQETQYFGPGTRLLVL.

V and J are TRBV29-1 and TRBJ2-3, with 13 positions matching TRBD2. Trimming took 7 bases from V and 5 from J; bases not matched to a gene: 6. The CDR3 has 14 residues. Germline V gives CDR1 SQVTM, CDR2 ANQGSEA. CDR3 sequence: CSGTSGGAVDTQYF. Here the CDR3 DNA reads TGCAGCGGTACTAGCGGGGGGGCCGTAGATACGCAGTATTTT.

V usage is TRBV29-1 and J usage is TRBJ1-1, with a weak D call TRBD1 (5 bases). This CDR3 has 14 residues. V lost 7 bases and J 8 bases, leaving 23 bases between the germline ends. Germline V gene lookup returns CDR1 SQVTM and CDR2 ANQGSEA. In nucleotides, the CDR3 is TGCAGCGGGGTCTCGACAGTGGATAGTGGGGAAGCTTTCTTT. Translation gives CSGVSTVDSGEAFF.

This clonotype was found a few times. J is TRBJ2-2 and V is TRBV29-1; D remains unclear. Germline assignment: CDR1 SQVTM and CDR2 ANQGSEA. Trimming removed 4 bases from V and 4 bases from J, with 10 bases in between. The CDR3 is 13 residues long. CDR3 loop: CSVVSQLTGELFF. The DNA of the CDR3 is TGCAGCGTTGTGAGCCAGCTCACCGGGGAGCTGTTTTTT.

The J gene is TRBJ2-7, the V gene TRBV29-1; the match to TRBD1 covers 8 bases. Per the germline V gene, CDR1 is SQVTM and CDR2 is ANQGSEA. The CDR3 has 13 residues. V trimming: 5 bases; J trimming: 5 bases; junction bases outside the gene matches: 8. The CDR3 loop reads CSVRQGWFDEQYF. For the CDR3, the DNA is TGCAGCGTTCGACAGGGGTGGTTTGACGAGCAGTACTTC.

The gene calls are TRBV4-3 and TRBJ2-5; D gene uncertain. V lost 0 bases to trimming and J lost 4 bases, with 9 bases between them. CDR3 length: 14 residues. CDR1 and CDR2 (germline): LGHNA, YSLEER. CDR3 nucleotide sequence: TGCGCCAGCAGCCAAGACTTTCCCGGAGAGACCCAGTACTTC. Protein sequence: CASSQDFPGETQYF.

The chain uses TRBV11-2 and TRBJ2-5; D not certain. This CDR3 contains 15 residues. V shed 1 base and J shed 4 bases, with 13 bases lying between them. From germline, CDR1 is SGHAT and CDR2 FQNNGV. The CDR3 nucleotides read TGTGCCAGCAGCTTAGTTTTTCAATGGACAGAGACCCAGTACTTC. As protein: CASSLVFQWTETQYF.

This sequence joins TRBV29-1 and TRBJ1-1, with D possibly matching TRBD1 (6 bases). Trimming shortened V by 7 bases and J by 1 base, and 13 bases separated the two germline ends. Germline V gene sequence: CDR1 SQVTM, CDR2 ANQGSEA. The length of the CDR3 is 13 residues. The CDR3 reads CSEMGGANTEAFF. The CDR3 DNA is TGCAGCGAGATGGGGGGGGCGAACACTGAAGCTTTCTTT.

V usage is TRBV7-2 and J usage is TRBJ1-4; TRBD1 is a possible D gene (6 bases). V was trimmed by 3 bases and J by 10 bases, leaving 18 bases between them. Germline CDR1 is SGHTA and CDR2 is FQGNSA. This CDR3 comprises 15 residues. CDR3 loop: CASSFIRDTGGKLFF. Here the CDR3 DNA reads TGTGCCAGCAGCTTCATCCGGGACACTGGGGGAAAACTGTTTTTT.

The V and J genes are TRBV12-3 or TRBV12-4 and TRBJ2-2; the D is unclear. CDR3 length: 15 residues. Trimming pared 3 bases from V and 7 bases from J, leaving 15 bases between. CDR3 coding DNA: TGTGCCAGCAGTTTTCCCCCCGGGTACGGCGGGGAGCTGTTTTTT. Translated, it gives CASSFPPGYGGELFF.